This T cell receptor (beta chain) was retrieved from a study of OX40 agonist ivuxolimab in advanced cancers. Looking at the study overall: The drug used for patients, ivuxolimab, was an agonistic anti-OX40 (CD134) antibody. Patients got intravenous ivuxolimab at 0.01 to 10 mg/kg every 2 weeks.

Per the germline V gene, CDR1 is MNHNS and CDR2 is SASEGT. V was cut by 2 bases and J by 8 bases, with 11 bases left in between. This CDR3 has 13 amino acids. Some clones are missing from TCRdb's copy, which holds only in-frame ones; the method was immunoSEQ multiplex PCR. The profile shows some 100,000 clones, around 80% of them singletons. This TCR was recovered from an adult with an advanced solid tumor such as melanoma, head and neck, liver or kidney cancer. V and J are TRBV6-1 and TRBJ2-3; tentatively, D is TRBD2 (5 bases). The sequencing used CD4+ or CD8+ T cells sorted from blood, collected in a trial of the OX40 agonist ivuxolimab. The CDR3 DNA reads as TGTGCCAGCAGTGAAAGGACTTTGGGTACGCAGTATTTT. It specifies CASSERTLGTQYF.